This is a list of T cell receptor beta chains from one sample in a study of blood T cell dynamics during melanoma immunotherapy. This table comes from immunoSEQ multiplex PCR, and its TCRdb copy is limited to in-frame clones, with some not included. The table includes about 16,000 clones, approximately 89% detected once. Here the sequenced sample was blood, taken from a patient treated with checkpoint blockade. The receptors here all came from a human donor with melanoma. Each CDR3 is given with its conserved first and last residue.

TRBV5-4	TRBJ2-2	CASSFSDRDTGELFF
TRBV5-1	TRBJ1-1	CASSATGRAEAFF
TRBV30	TRBJ2-4	CAWSVGGVAKNIQYF
TRBV20-1	TRBJ1-2	CSAPTFYTF
TRBV11-2	TRBJ1-3	CASSLGGQVSGNTIYF
TRBV5-5	TRBJ1-4	CASIPSATGYEKLFF
TRBV6-5	TRBJ1-5	CASRQDRGLRQPQHF
TRBV7-9	TRBJ1-2	CASSLGQNGNYGYTF
TRBV5-1	TRBJ2-7	CASSGVGPSSYEQYF
TRBV27	TRBJ1-5	CASSPRRGRGDNQPQHF
TRBV4-1	TRBJ1-2	CASSQETRYGYTF
TRBV2	TRBJ1-5	CASSVDERQPQHF
TRBV7-2	TRBJ1-2	CASSLFVYGYTF
TRBV10-3	TRBJ2-1	CAISDYEREQFF
TRBV27	TRBJ1-6	CASSLSTGGNSPLHF
TRBV19	TRBJ1-5	CASSHQGSNQPQHF
TRBV19	TRBJ2-5	CAAAATSLETQYF
TRBV6-5	TRBJ1-3	CASSRMGVNTIYF
TRBV7-2	TRBJ1-3	CASSFLSQGAQGNTIYF
TRBV4-1	TRBJ2-3	CASSQERVSDTQYF